These 28 T cell receptor beta chains came from one sample sequenced in a study of T-cell reconstitution after alpha-beta-depleted transplantation in children (dated by TCRdb to about 2016). Explained via the paper, the treatment or condition label denotes: allogeneic hematopoietic cell transplantation with graft depleted of TCRalphabeta T cells and CD19 B cells. The library relied on PCR. These reads were obtained on an Illumina HiSeq 2500. TCR libraries were prepared with molecular barcoding, using unique molecular identifiers to normalize TCRbeta repertoire quantification. TCRdb reanalyzed the raw reads on its own, using fastp at Q25 for trimming and MiXCR for clone calling, and kept in-frame beta chains. Each record represents a unique CDR3 protein, reported with the most common genes and DNA among its rows. The sample records approximately 500,000 distinct CDR3 sequences, about 10% of which are singletons. 2% of the sample belongs to the ten largest clones.

The sequencing here drew on PBMCs, taken before TCRalphabeta/CD19-depleted stem cell transplant. These TCRs come from a child under 10 years old with inherited bone marrow failure, due to receive a stem cell transplant.

This clonotype came up a few times. The V call is TRBV28, the J call TRBJ1-5; no clear D. This CDR3 contains 17 residues. The germline V gene has CDR1 MDHEN and CDR2 SYDVKM. Trimming shortened V by 2 bases and J by 4 bases, and 18 bases separated the two germline ends. The chain's CDR3 is CASSLGTSVIMNQPQHF. For the CDR3, the DNA is TGTGCCAGCAGTTTAGGAACGAGCGTAATTATGAATCAGCCCCAGCATTTT.

This clonotype was observed at least ten times. The chain combines TRBV6-5 with TRBJ1-4; D unresolved. This CDR3 has 12 amino acids. CDR1 and CDR2 from the germline V gene are MNHEY and SVGAGI. V was trimmed by 0 bases and J by 10 bases, leaving 6 bases between them. The CDR3 nucleotides read TGTGCCAGCAGTTACTCAACGGGAAAACTGTTTTTT. Its protein is CASSYSTGKLFF.

In its sample, this clonotype was seen many times. The J gene is TRBJ2-2, the V gene TRBV4-3; 7 bases are shared with TRBD2. J lost 2 bases, V lost 4 bases, and 4 bases had no gene match. The CDR3 spans 15 residues. The V gene's germline CDR1 is LGHNA and CDR2 YSLEER. CDR3 loop: CASSRGGINTGELFF. The CDR3 DNA reads as TGCGCCAGCAGCCGCGGGGGAATAAACACCGGGGAGCTGTTTTTT.

A note on this clonotype: Just one base apart from a much larger clone, this may be a read error. The V gene is TRBV20-1, the J gene TRBJ1-5, with TRBD1 matching 8 bases. The CDR3 is 14 amino acids. CDR1 is DFQATT and CDR2 is SNEGSKA in the germline V gene (reference sequence). The trim removed 5 bases at V and 5 bases at J, leaving 8 bases unmatched. The CDR3 coding sequence is TGCAGTGCTGTTCCGGGACAGGTGCATCAGCCCCAGCATTTT. Amino acid sequence: CSAVPGQVHQPQHF.

Only a few counts were recorded for this clonotype. J is TRBJ2-1 and V is TRBV28, with 9 bases lining up with TRBD2. Germline V lookup: CDR1 MDHEN, CDR2 SYDVKM. J was trimmed by 7 bases and V by 6 bases; bases with no gene match: 10. The CDR3 totals 15 residues. The CDR3 is CASRPMAGGPNEQFF. The DNA for the CDR3 is TGTGCCAGCAGACCTATGGCGGGAGGGCCAAATGAGCAGTTCTTC.

This clonotype was seen many times. In DNA, the CDR3 is TGTGCCAGCAGTCTACCAACAGGGATCTCTGGAAACACCATATATTTT. Protein product: CASSLPTGISGNTIYF. This chain connects TRBV6-5 to TRBJ1-3, with D tentatively TRBD1 (6 bases). CDR1 MNHEY and CDR2 SVGAGI come from the germline V gene. The CDR3 consists of 16 residues. V lost 5 bases to trimming and J lost 0 bases, with 14 bases between them.

This clonotype has a handful of counts. This rearrangement joins TRBV27 to TRBJ2-7, with TRBD2 matching over 15 bases. CDR1 is MNHEY, CDR2 SMNVEV, per germline (reference sequence). The V gene end was trimmed by 4 bases and the J gene end by 5 bases; junction bases not matched to a gene: 6. This CDR3 comprises 16 residues. Written as DNA, the CDR3 is TGTGCCAGCAGTTGGGGACTAGCGGGAGGAATTGACGAGCAGTACTTC. This sequence encodes CASSWGLAGGIDEQYF.

The CDR3 protein is CASSLGAGHPTDTQYF. CDR3 sequence (DNA): TGTGCCAGCAGCTTAGGAGCAGGGCACCCTACAGATACGCAGTATTTT. The V and J genes are TRBV7-9 and TRBJ2-3; possible D gene TRBD1, 5 bases. There are 16 residues in the CDR3. V was shortened by 1 base and J by 3 bases, with 14 bases between the two germline ends. CDR1 is SEHNR and CDR2 is FQNEAQ in the germline V gene (reference sequence). Full variable domain (rest looked up from reference TRBV7-9 and TRBJ2-3): DTGVSQNPRHKITKRGQNVTFRCDPISEHNRLYWYRQTLGQGPEFLTYFQNEAQLEKSRLLSDRFSAERPKGSFSTLEIQRTEQGDSAMYLCASSLGAGHPTDTQYFGPGTRLTVL.

This clonotype was seen ten or more times. The chain is built from TRBV20-1 and TRBJ2-4; no clear D. The CDR3 runs 14 residues. CDR1 DFQATT and CDR2 SNEGSKA come from the germline V gene (reference sequence). Trimming removed 3 bases from V and 4 bases from J, with 13 bases in between. The CDR3 reads CSARPGLGKNIQYF. CDR3 bases: TGCAGTGCTAGGCCCGGGCTAGGGAAAAACATTCAGTACTTC.

The rearrangement joins TRBV3-1 to TRBJ2-1; possibly TRBD2 for D (5 bases). The CDR3 is made up of 16 amino acids. V lost 3 bases to trimming and J lost 3 bases, with 15 bases between them. Germline V lookup: CDR1 LGHDT, CDR2 YNNKEL (reference sequence). As DNA, the CDR3 is TGTGCCAGCAGCCAGGAGGTACAGTCACTCTACAATGAGCAGTTCTTC. Translation: CASSQEVQSLYNEQFF.

This clonotype was seen at least ten times. This chain links TRBV5-1 with TRBJ2-3; D possibly uses TRBD1 or TRBD2 (6 bases each). CDR3 length: 17 residues. Deletions cut 3 bases from V and 4 bases from J, with 21 bases between. Germline loops: CDR1 SGHRS, CDR2 YFSETQ. The CDR3 protein is CASSSEGEWTDPDTQYF. CDR3 nucleotides: TGCGCCAGCAGCTCGGAGGGGGAATGGACAGATCCAGATACGCAGTATTTT.

This clonotype was counted ten times or more. The chain is built from TRBV9 and TRBJ2-4; D is possibly TRBD2 (7 bases). CDR1 and CDR2 (germline): SGDLS, YYNGEE. The CDR3 spans 17 residues. The V end lost 0 bases, the J end lost 7 bases, and 20 bases lay between the germline ends. CDR3 amino acids: CASSVESGGEGVNIQYF. The CDR3 nucleotides are TGTGCCAGCAGCGTAGAGTCGGGGGGCGAGGGTGTGAACATTCAGTACTTC.

At least ten counts were recorded for this clonotype. The chain employs TRBV20-1 and TRBJ2-1; a possible D gene is TRBD2 (5 bases). V was trimmed by 2 bases and J by 3 bases, leaving 17 bases between them. There are 16 residues in the CDR3. Germline V gene lookup returns CDR1 DFQATT and CDR2 SNEGSKA (reference sequence). The CDR3 loop reads CSARLLLATIYNEQFF. The CDR3 DNA follows: TGCAGTGCTAGATTACTGCTAGCTACAATCTACAATGAGCAGTTCTTC.

In its sample, this clonotype was seen many times. CDR3 amino acids: CASSYFSEPYNEQFF. In DNA, the CDR3 is TGTGCCAGCAGTTACTTTAGCGAGCCCTACAATGAGCAGTTCTTC. The rearrangement joins TRBV6-5 to TRBJ2-1; tentative D call: TRBD2 (5 bases). CDR3 length: 15 amino acids. CDR1 MNHEY and CDR2 SVGAGI come from the germline V gene. V shed 1 base and J shed 2 bases, with 9 bases lying between them.

As to this clonotype: A much larger clone differs from this one at a single base, so this may be a read error. The rearrangement uses TRBV10-1 and TRBJ2-7; the D is unclear. V shed 2 bases and J shed 2 bases, with 16 bases lying between them. The CDR3 extends over 16 amino acids. Per germline, CDR1 WNHNN and CDR2 SYGVQD (reference sequence). The CDR3 region is CASSEDIGCAPYEQYF. CDR3 nucleotide sequence: TGCGCCAGCAGTGAGGATATAGGGTGTGCCCCCTACGAGCAGTACTTC.

This clonotype was observed many times. The V gene is TRBV20-1, the J gene TRBJ1-4; D unresolved. This CDR3 comprises 14 residues. The V end was cut by 4 bases, the J end by 7 bases, with 16 bases between. From germline, CDR1 is DFQATT and CDR2 SNEGSKA (reference sequence). CDR3 DNA sequence: TGCAGTGCTATAGTATCTGCGGGGTCTGAAAAACTGTTTTTT. As protein: CSAIVSAGSEKLFF.

This clonotype appeared many times. The chain recombines TRBV25-1 with TRBJ2-2; possibly TRBD2 for D (5 bases). Between the trimmed V and J ends, which lost 9 bases and 3 bases, there was a span of 14 bases. CDR1 is MGHDK and CDR2 is SYGVNS in the germline V gene. This CDR3 comprises 14 residues. CDR3: CASTRSSDTGELFF. CDR3 in DNA: TGTGCCAGTACGAGGAGTAGCGACACCGGGGAGCTGTTTTTT. Based on the CDR3 plus reference TRBV25-1 and TRBJ2-2, the full variable domain is EADIYQTPRYLVIGTGKKITLECSQTMGHDKMYWYQQDPGMELHLIHYSYGVNSTEKGDLSSESTVSRIRTEHFPLTLESARPSHTSQYLCASTRSSDTGELFFGEGSRLTVL.

The table lists this clonotype with many counts. This chain joins TRBV5-6 and TRBJ1-1; a possible D gene is TRBD1 (5 bases). V was clipped by 0 bases and J by 1 base, with 16 bases between them. CDR1 is SGHDT, CDR2 YYEEEE, per germline. The CDR3 contains 17 residues. CDR3: CASSLGPGRIANTEAFF. In DNA form, the CDR3 reads TGTGCCAGCAGCTTGGGTCCGGGACGGATTGCGAACACTGAAGCTTTCTTT.

This clonotype was counted many times. The genes are TRBV28 and TRBJ2-1; TRBD2 aligns across 8 bases. With 6 bases clipped from V and 3 bases from J, the junction kept 10 bases outside the gene matches. Germline V gives CDR1 MDHEN, CDR2 SYDVKM. The CDR3 consists of 16 residues. The CDR3 loop reads CASRLMSGSLYNEQFF. The DNA of the CDR3 is TGTGCCAGCAGACTAATGAGCGGGAGCCTCTACAATGAGCAGTTCTTC.

The table lists this clonotype with many counts. This chain links TRBV4-3 with TRBJ1-5, with D tentatively TRBD1 (6 bases). Deletions cut 2 bases from V and 5 bases from J, with 10 bases between. CDR3 length: 14 amino acids. Germline CDR1 LGHNA, CDR2 YSLEER. The CDR3 region has the DNA TGCGCCAGCAGCCAATCCCAGGGGCATCAGCCCCAGCATTTT. Its protein is CASSQSQGHQPQHF.

This clonotype was found many times. The chain joins TRBV29-1 to TRBJ2-2; D is undetermined. Germline lookup yields CDR1 SQVTM and CDR2 ANQGSEA. This CDR3 region has 12 residues. V lost 5 bases to trimming and J lost 6 bases, with 10 bases between them. The CDR3 reads CSVILEAGELFF. CDR3 bases: TGCAGCGTTATCCTCGAGGCCGGGGAGCTGTTTTTT.

This clonotype occurred many times. J is TRBJ1-5 and V is TRBV10-3, with 7 bases aligning to TRBD1. Per germline, CDR1 ENHRY and CDR2 SYGVKD. Germline trimming cut 0 bases from V and 7 bases from J; bases unmatched to any gene: 6. This CDR3 contains 15 residues. Here the CDR3 DNA reads TGTGCCATCAGTGAGTCGGTAGGAGGGGGCCAGCCCCAGCATTTT. It translates to CAISESVGGGQPQHF.

In DNA form, the CDR3 reads TGTGCCAGCAGCCAAGATTTCGCGGTGGCTACCGGGGAGCTGTTTTTT. Translating gives CASSQDFAVATGELFF. The rearrangement uses TRBV14 and TRBJ2-2; D is undetermined. The germline V gene has CDR1 SGHDN and CDR2 FVKESK. The CDR3 totals 16 residues. Between the trimmed V and J ends, which lost 0 bases and 5 bases, there was a span of 13 bases.

This clonotype has ten or more counts. The chain has TRBV11-2 and TRBJ2-3, with D hard to call. The CDR3 is made up of 15 amino acids. V gave up 6 bases and J gave up 2 bases, with 15 bases separating them. CDR1 is SGHAT and CDR2 is FQNNGV in the germline V gene. CDR3 in amino acids: CASRPKELNTDTQYF. The CDR3 DNA follows: TGTGCCAGCAGACCCAAGGAGTTAAACACAGATACGCAGTATTTT.

This clonotype has ten or more counts. V usage is TRBV12-3 or TRBV12-4 and J usage is TRBJ2-7, with unresolved D. This CDR3 is built from 13 residues. Trimming left V 6 bases short and J 2 bases short, with 11 bases between. The DNA for the CDR3 is TGTGCCAGCAGCCCGGACGAAACCTACGAGCAGTACTTC. Its protein is CASSPDETYEQYF.

This clonotype was seen many times. This chain uses TRBV7-9 with TRBJ2-1; TRBD2 matches at 9 bases. The germline V gene has CDR1 SEHNR and CDR2 FQNEAQ (reference sequence). The CDR3 has 16 amino acids. Trimming at V came to 4 bases and at J to 6 bases, leaving 10 bases not matched to a gene. CDR3: CASSSLGGRAPNEQFF. In DNA form, the CDR3 reads TGTGCCAGCAGCTCCCTCGGCGGGAGGGCCCCCAATGAGCAGTTCTTC.

The gene calls are TRBV28 and TRBJ1-5; unclear D gene. Trimming took off 5 bases at V and 7 bases at J, with 15 bases between the two ends. The CDR3 is made up of 14 amino acids. The V gene's germline CDR1 is MDHEN and CDR2 SYDVKM. The CDR3, as DNA: TGTGCCAGCAGTCAGGCAGCGGCCCACCAGCCCCAGCATTTT. This codes for CASSQAAAHQPQHF.

This clonotype was seen many times. The chain links TRBV20-1 to TRBJ2-3, with TRBD2 as a possible D gene (5 bases). The CDR3 extends over 16 amino acids. The V gene lost 3 bases and the J gene lost 0 bases, with 16 bases spanning the gap. Germline loops: CDR1 DFQATT, CDR2 SNEGSKA (reference sequence). CDR3 loop: CSASRPGRESTDTQYF. As DNA, the CDR3 is TGCAGTGCTAGTCGGCCTGGACGGGAAAGCACAGATACGCAGTATTTT.